A single sample gave rise to the 9 T cell receptor beta chains below, sequenced in a study of blood T cells in healthy people across ages. A second about 7 to 12 cycle PCR used barcoded and J-beta primers. TCRdb processed the 5' RACE reads anew with MiXCR; each CDR3 protein has one entry. The sample yields fewer than 1,200,000 distinct CDR3 sequences, 20% to 25% seen once. These data are also associated with another study on T cells of mothers and their children.

Material: blood. These TCRs come from a girl aged 2-10 years in good health.

This clonotype appeared a few times. The V gene is TRBV9, the J gene TRBJ1-6; D is perhaps TRBD1 (5 bases). The CDR3 spans 15 residues. The V gene lost 3 bases and the J gene lost 8 bases, with 15 bases spanning the gap. Per germline, CDR1 SGDLS and CDR2 YYNGEE. Here the CDR3 DNA reads TGTGCCAGCAGCGGCCGGGCCCCGGGGGATTCACCCCTCCACTTT. Its translation: CASSGRAPGDSPLHF. The full variable domain, in which reference TRBV9 and TRBJ1-6 provide the parts outside the CDR3, is DSGVTQTPKHLITATGQRVTLRCSPRSGDLSVYWYQQSLDQGLQFLIQYYNGEERAKGNILERFSAQQFPDLHSELNLSSLELGDSALYFCASSGRAPGDSPLHFGNGTRLTVT.

This clonotype was counted a few times. The rearrangement uses TRBV29-1 and TRBJ2-7, with D perhaps TRBD2 (5 bases). Trimming shortened V by 0 bases and J by 0 bases, and 12 bases separated the two germline ends. Germline CDR1 and CDR2: SQVTM and ANQGSEA. This CDR3 comprises 15 residues. CDR3 in DNA: TGCAGCGTTGAAGATCGTCCGGGGAGCTCCTACGAGCAGTACTTC. Its translation is CSVEDRPGSSYEQYF.

The genes are TRBV7-9 and TRBJ1-2; TRBD1 might be the D (5 bases). This CDR3 has 13 amino acids. Germline CDR1 SEHNR, CDR2 FQNEAQ (reference sequence). The V gene lost 1 base and the J gene lost 8 bases, with 11 bases spanning the gap. CDR3 residues: CASSLVGDEGYTF. The DNA of the CDR3 is TGTGCCAGCAGCTTAGTAGGGGATGAAGGCTACACCTTC.

This chain links TRBV12-3 or TRBV12-4 with TRBJ2-1; D possibly corresponds to TRBD1 (5 bases). The DNA matches TRBJ2-5 better at its end, which makes the J call doubtful. This CDR3 spans 16 amino acids. The CDR3 reads CASSLRQLNYKQTQYF. CDR3 bases: TGTGCCAGCAGTTTAAGACAGTTGAATTATAAACAGACCCAGTACTTC.

The chain joins TRBV20-1 to TRBJ2-5; possible D gene TRBD2, 5 bases. The DNA end favors TRBJ2-1, so the J call may be wrong. The CDR3 is made up of 12 amino acids. Looked up from germline, CDR1 is DFQATT and CDR2 is SNEGSKA (reference sequence). This CDR3 reads CSARYGVHEQFF. CDR3 sequence (DNA): TGCAGTGCTAGATACGGGGTCCATGAGCAGTTCTTC.

V and J are TRBV7-2 and TRBJ2-2; D uncertain. V was cut by 2 bases and J by 5 bases, with 9 bases left in between. CDR1 and CDR2 from the germline V gene are SGHTA and FQGNSA. CDR3 length equals 14 residues. CDR3 amino acids: CASSLFLGTGELFF. The CDR3 DNA sequence: TGTGCCAGCAGCTTATTTCTCGGAACCGGGGAGCTGTTTTTT.

The chain carries TRBV6-5 and TRBJ1-1, with D uncertain. The CDR3 contains 15 residues. Trimming pared 2 bases from V and 0 bases from J, leaving 10 bases between. Per germline, CDR1 MNHEY and CDR2 SVGAGI. The CDR3 loop reads CASSYHGPLNTEAFF. The CDR3 DNA sequence: TGTGCCAGCAGTTACCACGGACCCCTGAACACTGAAGCTTTCTTT.

The sample holds a few counts of this clonotype. V and J are TRBV6-1 and TRBJ2-3; D is unclear. CDR3 length: 12 residues. The germline V gene has CDR1 MNHNS and CDR2 SASEGT. Trimming took 7 bases from V and 1 from J, leaving 6 bases between them. The CDR3 protein is CASTAGTDTQYF. The CDR3 bases are TGTGCCAGCACGGCCGGCACAGATACGCAGTATTTT.

Details on this clonotype: A read error may account for a junction end that differs from germline. The chain links TRBV12-3 or TRBV12-4 to TRBJ1-2; D unresolved. The CDR3 is 13 residues long. The CDR3 DNA reads as TGTGCCAGCAGTTTTGGCAGAAACTATGGCTACATCTTC. This encodes CASSFGRNYGYIF.